Presented here are 20 T cell receptor beta chains from one specimen sequenced in a study of beta chain features in type 1 diabetes. Study outcomes and limitations: TCRB CDR3s from Type 1 diabetes patients were moderately but significantly shorter in all four CD4+ subsets.

Their specific antigens are unknown. The investigators reverse transcribed all of the isolated RNA, so they sequenced expressed TCRB transcripts. This table comes from immunoSEQ multiplex PCR, and its TCRdb copy is limited to in-frame clones, with some not included. Among more than 300,000 clones listed, about 10% were seen once. The sample taken for sequencing was central memory CD4+ T cells from blood. These receptors all stem from a man aged 30-40 years with type 1 diabetes.

This rearrangement joins TRBV10-1 to TRBJ1-1; 7 nucleotides agree with TRBD1. This CDR3 comprises 13 residues. In germline, CDR1 is WNHNN, CDR2 SYGVQD (reference sequence). V dropped 4 bases and J dropped 6; count of bases not matched to a gene: 5. The DNA for the CDR3 is TGCGCCAGCAGTGGGACAGGACGGCCTGAAGCTTTCTTT. As protein: CASSGTGRPEAFF.

V is TRBV7-3 and J is TRBJ2-1; no reliable D call. This CDR3 is 15 amino acids long. Germline CDR1 and CDR2: SGHTA and FQGTGA. The V gene lost 0 bases and the J gene lost 0 bases, with 6 bases spanning the gap. CDR3 protein: CASSLTPISYNEQFF. CDR3 bases: TGTGCCAGCAGCTTAACGCCCATCTCCTACAATGAGCAGTTCTTC.

This chain uses TRBV5-1 with TRBJ2-7; 8 bases are shared with TRBD1. Germline CDR1 is SGHRS and CDR2 is YFSETQ. The CDR3 has 16 amino acids. With V trimmed by 3 bases and J by 1 base, 9 bases remained unmatched. CDR3 DNA: TGCGCCAGCAGCTCGTCTGTCGACAGGGGATCCTACGAGCAGTACTTC. This encodes CASSSSVDRGSYEQYF.

This chain uses TRBV28 with TRBJ1-1; D is unclear. V dropped 4 bases and J dropped 7 bases, with 13 bases sitting between them. CDR3 length: 13 residues. Germline loops: CDR1 MDHEN, CDR2 SYDVKM. As DNA, the CDR3 is TGTGCCAGCAGTTCCCGGTTTTGGGGTGAAGCTTTCTTT. Amino acid sequence: CASSSRFWGEAFF.

This clone occurred many times. The chain employs TRBV10-3 and TRBJ1-2; D is unresolved. The V end lost 4 bases, the J end lost 7 bases, and 13 bases lay between the germline ends. The germline gives CDR1 ENHRY, CDR2 SYGVKD. This CDR3 contains 13 residues. For the CDR3, the DNA is TGTGCCATCAGTGTGGACCAACAAGGTGGCTACACCTTC. Protein: CAISVDQQGGYTF.

This clone was detected a few times. The genes are TRBV28 and TRBJ2-3, with D possibly being TRBD2 (6 bases). The length of the CDR3 is 15 residues. Germline loops: CDR1 MDHEN, CDR2 SYDVKM. V was cut by 2 bases and J by 1 base, with 10 bases left in between. Here the CDR3 reads CASSLGASGTDTQYF. For the CDR3, the DNA is TGTGCCAGCAGTTTAGGTGCTAGCGGCACAGATACGCAGTATTTT.

This sequence joins TRBV5-1 and TRBJ2-3; no clear D gene. CDR3 length equals 12 residues. The germline gives CDR1 SGHRS, CDR2 YFSETQ. V dropped 4 bases and J dropped 4 bases, with 7 bases sitting between them. As DNA, the CDR3 is TGCGCCAGCAGCCTTGGATCAGATACGCAGTATTTT. It translates to CASSLGSDTQYF.

The CDR3 loop reads CASRFTPASTNEKLFF. CDR3 nucleotide sequence: TGCGCCAGCAGATTTACCCCAGCGTCAACTAATGAAAAACTGTTTTTT. The V gene is TRBV5-1, the J gene TRBJ1-4; D remains unclear. CDR3 length: 16 residues. Germline-derived CDR1 and CDR2 are SGHRS and YFSETQ. V was pared by 5 bases and J by 0 bases, with 14 bases between.

This clone showed up many times. This chain uses TRBV10-3 with TRBJ2-3, with 13 bases identical to TRBD2. The CDR3 is 14 residues long. V lost 10 bases, J lost 4 bases, and 5 bases stayed unmatched. Germline CDR1 ENHRY, CDR2 SYGVKD. The CDR3 here is CATGLAGTPDTQYF. The CDR3 region has the DNA TGTGCCACGGGACTAGCGGGAACACCAGATACGCAGTATTTT.

The CDR3 coding sequence is TGTGCCAGCAGCAGCCCAACCTCTATGAACACTGAAGCTTTCTTT. As protein: CASSSPTSMNTEAFF. The V and J genes are TRBV28 and TRBJ1-1; D not resolved. There are 15 residues in the CDR3. Per the germline V gene, CDR1 is MDHEN and CDR2 is SYDVKM. Trimming stripped 6 bases from V and 0 bases from J, with 14 bases between.

Many counts were recorded for this clone. V usage is TRBV10-3 and J usage is TRBJ2-4, with D maybe TRBD1 (6 bases). Looked up from germline, CDR1 is ENHRY and CDR2 is SYGVKD. Trimming removed 3 bases from V and 3 bases from J, with 12 bases in between. This CDR3 contains 15 residues. CDR3 sequence: CAISDLGADKNIQYF. CDR3 DNA: TGTGCCATCAGTGATTTGGGGGCTGACAAAAACATTCAGTACTTC.

This chain links TRBV7-2 with TRBJ1-1; TRBD1 matches 7 bases. In germline, CDR1 is SGHTA, CDR2 FQGNSA. The CDR3 contains 15 residues. Germline trimming cut 4 bases from V and 5 bases from J; bases unmatched to any gene: 10. The CDR3 region has the DNA TGTGCCAGCAGCTCTTCGACAGGGCTCGGGACTGAAGCTTTCTTT. Residues: CASSSSTGLGTEAFF.

This clone has a handful of counts. V and J are TRBV7-2 and TRBJ2-1; 13 bases map to TRBD2. Losses at the gene ends were 1 base for V and 10 bases for J; bases not matched to a gene: 7. Germline CDR1 is SGHTA and CDR2 is FQGNSA. The CDR3 is 16 amino acids. In DNA form, the CDR3 reads TGTGCCAGCAGCTTAGGAGGGACTAGCGGGATCAAGGAGCAGTTCTTC. Translated, it gives CASSLGGTSGIKEQFF.

The V and J genes are TRBV30 and TRBJ1-5, with no clear D. CDR3 length equals 13 residues. Germline-derived CDR1 and CDR2 are GTSNPN and SVGIG (reference sequence). Trimming pared 2 bases from V and 2 bases from J, leaving 7 bases between. Here the CDR3 reads CAWSPLGNQPQHF. The CDR3 DNA is TGTGCCTGGAGTCCCCTGGGCAATCAGCCCCAGCATTTT.

This rearrangement joins TRBV7-3 to TRBJ2-6, with 7 positions matching TRBD2. The CDR3 spans 13 residues. CDR1 and CDR2 (germline): SGHTA, FQGTGA. V trimming: 5 bases; J trimming: 15 bases; junction bases outside the gene matches: 10. For the CDR3, the DNA is TGTGCCAGCAGCCCCCCTGGGGGGGAGGCCCTGACTTTC. Its translation is CASSPPGGEALTF.

This clone was detected a few times. V gene TRBV5-1 combines with J gene TRBJ1-2; a possible D gene is TRBD1 (5 bases). This CDR3 contains 14 residues. V was cut by 0 bases and J by 7 bases, with 13 bases left in between. CDR1 and CDR2 (germline): SGHRS, YFSETQ. CDR3 in DNA: TGCGCCAGCAGCTTGGCCGAAACAGGCGGTGGCTACACCTTC. As protein: CASSLAETGGGYTF.

This clone was seen more than once but under ten times. The chain is built from TRBV7-2 and TRBJ2-2; D is undetermined. Deletions cut 3 bases from V and 3 bases from J, with 11 bases between. The CDR3 totals 15 residues. Germline V gives CDR1 SGHTA, CDR2 FQGNSA. The CDR3 here is CASSFSTQHTGELFF. The CDR3, as DNA: TGTGCCAGCAGCTTCTCTACTCAGCACACCGGGGAGCTGTTTTTT.

Concerning this clone: Being one base from a much bigger clone, this may be a read error. The same CDR3 arises from other DNA sequences in this sample as well. Here the CDR3 reads CASRRTGNTEAFF. The CDR3 DNA reads as TGTGCCAGCAGACGGACAGGGAACACTGAAGCTTTCTTT. This sequence joins TRBV6-4 and TRBJ1-1; 7 nucleotides match TRBD1. CDR1 and CDR2 from the germline V gene are MRHNA and SNTAGT. This CDR3 is 13 amino acids long. After removal of 6 bases from V and 1 base from J, the junction contained 2 bases not matched to a gene.

This chain links TRBV2 with TRBJ2-7; D gene uncertain. With 6 bases removed from V and 3 bases from J, the gap between germline ends came to 15 bases. Germline CDR1 SNHLY, CDR2 FYNNEI. CDR3 size: 14 residues. This CDR3 reads CASSARGNSYEQYF. CDR3 nucleotide sequence: TGTGCCAGCAGCGCGCGCGGCAACAGCTACGAGCAGTACTTC.

V gene TRBV30 combines with J gene TRBJ2-5; no reliable D call. CDR3 length: 13 amino acids. Trimming took 3 bases from V and 2 from J, leaving 10 bases between them. Per germline, CDR1 GTSNPN and CDR2 SVGIG (reference sequence). CDR3 sequence reads: CAWRKGVQETQYF. CDR3 nucleotide sequence: TGTGCCTGGAGGAAAGGAGTACAAGAGACCCAGTACTTC.